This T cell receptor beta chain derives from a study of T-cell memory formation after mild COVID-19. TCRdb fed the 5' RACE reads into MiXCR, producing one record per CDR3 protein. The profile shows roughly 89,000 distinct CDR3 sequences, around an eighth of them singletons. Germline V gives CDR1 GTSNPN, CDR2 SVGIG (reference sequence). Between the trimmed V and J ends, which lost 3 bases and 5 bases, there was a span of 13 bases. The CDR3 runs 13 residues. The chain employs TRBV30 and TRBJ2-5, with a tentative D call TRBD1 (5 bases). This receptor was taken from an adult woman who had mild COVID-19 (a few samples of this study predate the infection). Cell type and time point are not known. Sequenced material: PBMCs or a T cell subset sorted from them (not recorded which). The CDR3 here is CAWRSGFEETQYF. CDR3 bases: TGTGCCTGGAGATCAGGGTTCGAGGAGACCCAGTACTTC.